This TCR beta chain was recorded in a study of T cell changes during pregnancy in multiple sclerosis. Repertoires were generated with immunoSEQ multiplex PCR, while TCRdb's copy carries only in-frame clones and drops some. The sample gives about 40,000 clones, about 94% of which show up once; 1.5% to 2% is in the top ten. CDR3 length: 16 amino acids. Germline CDR1 reads SGHAT; CDR2 reads FQNNGV. After removal of 3 bases from V and 9 bases from J, the junction contained 8 bases not matched to a gene. The sequenced sample was peripheral blood, obtained in the third trimester of pregnancy. The chain combines TRBV11-2 with TRBJ2-4, with 13 bases fitting TRBD2. This TCR derives from a female donor with multiple sclerosis, enrolled in a pregnancy study. The CDR3 DNA reads TGTGCCAGCAGCTTCCGAGGACTAGCGGGAGACACCATTCAGTACTTC. Its protein is CASSFRGLAGDTIQYF.